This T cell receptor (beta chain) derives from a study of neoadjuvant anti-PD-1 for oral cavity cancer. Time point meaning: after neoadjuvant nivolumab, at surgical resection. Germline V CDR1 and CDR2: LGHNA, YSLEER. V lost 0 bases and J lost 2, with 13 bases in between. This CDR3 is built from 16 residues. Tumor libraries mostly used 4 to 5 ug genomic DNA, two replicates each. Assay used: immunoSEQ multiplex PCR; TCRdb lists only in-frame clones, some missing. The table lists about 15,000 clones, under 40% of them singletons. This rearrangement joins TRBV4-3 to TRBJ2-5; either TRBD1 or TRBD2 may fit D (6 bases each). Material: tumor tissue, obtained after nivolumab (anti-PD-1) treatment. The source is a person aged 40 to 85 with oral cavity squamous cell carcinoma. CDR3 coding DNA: TGCGCCAGCAGCCAAGACATAGGGGGGCTGCAAGAGACCCAGTACTTC. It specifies CASSQDIGGLQETQYF.